Each of the 29 T cell receptor beta chains below was sequenced from the same sample in a study of blood T cell repertoires in COVID-19. Profiled with immunoSEQ multiplex PCR; TCRdb holds only in-frame clones, not every one. The sample records under 500,000 clones, around 87% being singletons. The sequencing input was PBMCs or T cells enriched from blood (not recorded which). Receptors were obtained from a man aged 25-45 years who had recovered from COVID-19.

The genes are TRBV30 and TRBJ1-5, with D perhaps TRBD1 (5 bases). Germline CDR1 and CDR2: GTSNPN and SVGIG (reference sequence). This CDR3 has 15 residues. Trimming pared 3 bases from V and 4 bases from J, leaving 16 bases between. CDR3: CAWSARAGNNQPQHF. The CDR3 DNA sequence: TGTGCCTGGAGCGCACGCGCAGGGAATAATCAGCCCCAGCATTTT.

CDR3 nucleotide sequence: TGTGCCAGTAGTCCCACAACCTCCTACGAGCAGTACTTC. Translation: CASSPTTSYEQYF. J is TRBJ2-7 and V is TRBV19; D uncertain. Deletions cut 5 bases from V and 0 bases from J, with 8 bases between. The CDR3 spans 13 residues. Per the germline V gene, CDR1 is LNHDA and CDR2 is SQIVND (reference sequence). The whole variable domain, filled in from reference TRBV19 and TRBJ2-7, reads DGGITQSPKYLFRKEGQNVTLSCEQNLNHDAMYWYRQDPGQGLRLIYYSQIVNDFQKGDIAEGYSVSREKKESFPLTVTSAQKNPTAFYLCASSPTTSYEQYFGPGTRLTVT.

In this sample, this clone turned up once. The V gene is TRBV29-1, the J gene TRBJ2-1; tentatively, D is TRBD2 (7 bases). Germline V gene lookup returns CDR1 SQVTM and CDR2 ANQGSEA. V was shortened by 7 bases and J by 4 bases, with 17 bases between the two germline ends. The CDR3 extends over 14 amino acids. CDR3 region: CSETTGRGYNEQFF. In nucleotides, the CDR3 is TGCAGCGAAACTACAGGGCGGGGGTACAATGAGCAGTTCTTC.

The chain joins TRBV7-5 to TRBJ2-7; the listed D gene, TRBD2, was not tested against the DNA. TRBV7-5 is described as a pseudogene. The CDR3 length is 18 residues. The CDR3 coding sequence is TGTGTCAGAAGCTTAACATTTCTAGCGGGAGGAGGCTCCTACGAGCAGTACTTC. It is translated as CVRSLTFLAGGGSYEQYF.

The chain employs TRBV6-5 and TRBJ1-5; TRBD1 agrees at 8 bases. V trimming: 7 bases; J trimming: 5 bases; junction bases outside the gene matches: 4. The CDR3 totals 13 residues. Germline-derived CDR1 and CDR2 are MNHEY and SVGAGI. The DNA for the CDR3 is TGTGCCAGCAAGTACAGGGGGGATCAGCCCCAGCATTTT. Translating gives CASKYRGDQPQHF.

The chain joins TRBV10-3 to TRBJ2-1; D gene uncertain. CDR1 is ENHRY, CDR2 SYGVKD, per germline. This CDR3 is 13 amino acids long. Trimming cost V 4 bases and J 4 bases, with 8 bases left between them. The DNA of the CDR3 is TGTGCCATCAGTGCCGAGCAATACAATGAGCAGTTCTTC. This sequence encodes CAISAEQYNEQFF.

This chain links TRBV5-6 with TRBJ1-1, with D uncertain. The CDR3 loop spans 14 amino acids. V was cut by 0 bases and J by 0 bases, with 6 bases left in between. Germline assignment: CDR1 SGHDT and CDR2 YYEEEE. The chain's CDR3 is CASSLGLLNTEAFF. Here the CDR3 DNA reads TGTGCCAGCAGCTTGGGACTCCTGAACACTGAAGCTTTCTTT.

This rearrangement joins TRBV3-1 (or the pseudogene TRBV3-2) to TRBJ2-1; 9 bases fit TRBD2. V was pared by 0 bases and J by 4 bases, with 7 bases of the junction left unmatched. The CDR3 loop spans 17 amino acids. Per germline, CDR1 LGHDT and CDR2 YNNKEL (reference sequence). The CDR3 DNA is TGTGCCAGCAGCCAAGATAGGGCGGGAGGGCCGTACAATGAGCAGTTCTTC. Translated: CASSQDRAGGPYNEQFF.

V is TRBV25-1 and J is TRBJ2-1; 14 nucleotides agree with TRBD2. The V segment lost 2 bases and the J segment 5 bases; nucleotides outside the gene matches: 8. Per germline, CDR1 MGHDK and CDR2 SYGVNS. This CDR3 is 18 amino acids long. DNA for the CDR3: TGTGCCAGCAGTGAAGGGCAGGGGGGACTAGCGGGAGACAATGAGCAGTTCTTC. Encoded protein: CASSEGQGGLAGDNEQFF.

In this sample, this clone turned up once. The chain recombines TRBV10-3 with TRBJ2-1, with 7 bases aligning to TRBD2. CDR1 is ENHRY and CDR2 is SYGVKD in the germline V gene. V shed 10 bases, J shed 8 bases, and the junction held 14 bases outside the gene matches. This CDR3 comprises 14 residues. The CDR3 bases are TGTGCCACCGCTAGAGGCGGGAGTATTGATGAGCAGTTCTTC. Translation gives CATARGGSIDEQFF.

This clone has just a few counts. The J gene is TRBJ2-7, the V gene TRBV5-1; 11 nucleotides line up with TRBD2. The CDR3 sequence is 18 residues long. Germline loops: CDR1 SGHRS, CDR2 YFSETQ. Unmatched junction bases numbered 11, after V lost 2 bases and J lost 1 base. CDR3 DNA: TGCGCCAGCAGCTTTTCAGCACTAGCGGGAGTGTTTTCCTACGAGCAGTACTTC. Protein sequence: CASSFSALAGVFSYEQYF.

V and J are TRBV6-2 or TRBV6-3 and TRBJ2-3; possibly TRBD2 for D (6 bases). Looked up from germline, CDR1 is MNHEY and CDR2 is SVGEGT. V lost 6 bases and J lost 7, with 20 bases in between. There are 15 residues in the CDR3. In DNA form, the CDR3 reads TGTGCCAGCAGCCCCGGGGGTGGGCACACGAATACGCAGTATTTT. Translation gives CASSPGGGHTNTQYF.

A note on this clone: This sample includes further DNA sequences coding for the same CDR3. This sequence joins TRBV18 and TRBJ2-2; D is uncertain. The length of the CDR3 is 13 residues. V was clipped by 2 bases and J by 4 bases, with 5 bases between them. In germline, CDR1 is KGHSH, CDR2 LQKENI. This CDR3 is CASSPVVTGELFF. CDR3 nucleotides: TGTGCCAGCTCACCAGTCGTCACCGGGGAGCTGTTTTTT.

V and J are TRBV7-2 and TRBJ2-1; no clear D. The ends were cut back, 4 bases at V and 8 bases at J, with 9 bases in the middle. The germline gives CDR1 SGHTA, CDR2 FQGNSA. The CDR3 runs to 12 residues. CDR3 DNA sequence: TGTGCCAGCAGCTCCAATCGGGATGAGCAGTTCTTC. Its protein is CASSSNRDEQFF. The full variable domain, in which reference TRBV7-2 and TRBJ2-1 provide the parts outside the CDR3, is GAGVSQSPSNKVTEKGKDVELRCDPISGHTALYWYRQSLGQGLEFLIYFQGNSAPDKSGLPSDRFSAERTGGSVSTLTIQRTQQEDSAVYLCASSSNRDEQFFGPGTRLTVL.

This clone was seen a handful of times. The CDR3 is CASSSLGGTLTGTEAFF. The CDR3 region has the DNA TGTGCCAGCAGCTCCTTGGGGGGGACCCTGACGGGGACTGAAGCTTTCTTT. The chain couples TRBV28 to TRBJ1-1; D is perhaps TRBD1 (5 bases). The CDR3 extends over 17 amino acids. Between the trimmed V and J ends, which lost 6 bases and 5 bases, there was a span of 25 bases. CDR1 is MDHEN and CDR2 is SYDVKM in the germline V gene.

V gene TRBV30 combines with J gene TRBJ2-7; 7 bases are shared with TRBD1. After removal of 8 bases from V and 3 bases from J, the junction contained 16 bases not matched to a gene. From germline, CDR1 is GTSNPN and CDR2 SVGIG (reference sequence). The CDR3 extends over 15 amino acids. The DNA of the CDR3 is TGTGCCCACTCCTCTTCGACAGGGTTTGGCTACGAGCAGTACTTC. Protein sequence: CAHSSSTGFGYEQYF.

The gene calls are TRBV19 and TRBJ1-5, with no clear D. The CDR3 sequence is 14 residues long. Germline-derived CDR1 and CDR2 are LNHDA and SQIVND (reference sequence). Trimming removed 4 bases at V and 6 bases at J, with 13 bases between. The CDR3 sequence is CASSRNEGGQPQHF. The CDR3 DNA reads as TGTGCCAGTAGTAGGAATGAGGGAGGTCAGCCCCAGCATTTT.

The rearrangement links TRBV7-2 to TRBJ2-7; TRBD1 agrees at 10 bases. The CDR3 runs to 14 residues. Germline V gene lookup returns CDR1 SGHTA and CDR2 FQGNSA. The J segment lost 7 bases and the V segment lost 5 bases, leaving 8 bases of the junction unmatched. In DNA form, the CDR3 reads TGTGCCAGCAGCATCGTCCGGGACAGGGGTGAGCAGTACTTC. This sequence encodes CASSIVRDRGEQYF. The complete variable domain, with remaining parts taken from reference TRBV7-2 and TRBJ2-7, reads GAGVSQSPSNKVTEKGKDVELRCDPISGHTALYWYRQSLGQGLEFLIYFQGNSAPDKSGLPSDRFSAERTGGSVSTLTIQRTQQEDSAVYLCASSIVRDRGEQYFGPGTRLTVT.

This rearrangement joins TRBV19 to TRBJ1-2, with D hard to call. Deletions cut 2 bases from V and 0 bases from J, with 13 bases between. The CDR3 totals 16 residues. Germline CDR1 is LNHDA and CDR2 is SQIVND (reference sequence). The CDR3 region is CASSIKPGGTNYGYTF. The DNA for the CDR3 is TGTGCCAGTAGTATAAAGCCGGGAGGAACTAACTATGGCTACACCTTC.

V gene TRBV3-1 (or the pseudogene TRBV3-2) combines with J gene TRBJ1-6, with 7 bases identical to TRBD1. Germline CDR1 reads LGHDT; CDR2 reads YNNKEL (reference sequence). The CDR3 spans 16 residues. The J segment lost 11 bases and the V segment lost 3 bases, leaving 13 bases of the junction unmatched. CDR3 in DNA: TGTGCCAGCAGCCAGCATCCCCAGGGGGTCGGGGCACCCCTCCACTTT. Residues: CASSQHPQGVGAPLHF.

The chain combines TRBV15 with TRBJ2-1, with 9 bases fitting TRBD2. Trimming took 6 bases from V and 6 from J; bases not matched to a gene: 9. Germline V gives CDR1 LNHNV, CDR2 YYDKDF (reference sequence). This CDR3 spans 15 amino acids. CDR3 sequence reads: CATRGGRASGNEQFF. CDR3 nucleotides: TGTGCCACCAGAGGCGGGAGGGCCTCGGGCAATGAGCAGTTCTTC.

V is TRBV10-3 and J is TRBJ1-1, with TRBD1 matching over 7 bases. There are 14 residues in the CDR3. Germline CDR1 and CDR2: ENHRY and SYGVKD. V dropped 2 bases and J dropped 3; count of bases not matched to a gene: 3. This CDR3 is CAISEGQEDTEAFF. The CDR3, as DNA: TGTGCCATCAGTGAGGGACAGGAGGACACTGAAGCTTTCTTT.

The chain employs TRBV30 and TRBJ2-3; perhaps TRBD2 as D (6 bases). The CDR3 totals 13 residues. Per germline, CDR1 GTSNPN and CDR2 SVGIG (reference sequence). Trimming pared 1 base from V and 6 bases from J, leaving 11 bases between. DNA of the CDR3: TGTGCCTGGAGTGAAGATCGGGAGGATACGCAGTATTTT. Translation gives CAWSEDREDTQYF.

The V and J genes are TRBV27 and TRBJ1-6; perhaps TRBD1 as D (5 bases). The V end was cut by 3 bases, the J end by 5 bases, with 8 bases between. This CDR3 spans 14 amino acids. Germline lookup yields CDR1 MNHEY and CDR2 SMNVEV (reference sequence). DNA of the CDR3: TGTGCCAGCAGTTTTTGGGGGGATAATTCACCCCTCCACTTT. Translation gives CASSFWGDNSPLHF.

The CDR3 region has the DNA TGTGCCAGCAGCTTAGCGCCAGGGGGGGATACGCAGTATTTT. Its protein is CASSLAPGGDTQYF. V is TRBV7-2 and J is TRBJ2-3; the D gene is possibly TRBD1 (7 bases). The CDR3 extends over 14 amino acids. CDR1 is SGHTA, CDR2 FQGNSA, per germline. The V end was cut by 0 bases, the J end by 6 bases, with 10 bases between.

This clone was observed a handful of times. CDR3 loop: CASSLGQGRSYEQYF. The CDR3 DNA follows: TGTGCCAGCAGCTTAGGCCAGGGTCGTTCCTACGAGCAGTACTTC. The chain combines TRBV7-8 with TRBJ2-7; a weak D match, TRBD1 (5 bases). The CDR3 runs 15 residues. Germline CDR1 SGHVS, CDR2 FQNEAQ. V dropped 1 base and J dropped 1 base, with 11 bases sitting between them.

V and J are TRBV7-9 and TRBJ2-1, with D possibly matching TRBD2 (6 bases). Germline V lookup: CDR1 SEHNR, CDR2 FQNEAQ (reference sequence). The CDR3 consists of 15 residues. The ends were cut back, 5 bases at V and 9 bases at J, with 20 bases in the middle. CDR3 sequence: CASSPQGWGGGEQFF. In nucleotides, the CDR3 is TGTGCCAGCAGCCCCCAAGGGTGGGGAGGAGGTGAGCAGTTCTTC.

The chain combines TRBV7-8 with TRBJ1-3; D perhaps matches TRBD1 (6 bases). This CDR3 spans 14 amino acids. V was trimmed by 7 bases and J by 4 bases, leaving 14 bases between them. Per germline, CDR1 SGHVS and CDR2 FQNEAQ. CDR3 loop: CASKVTGSGNTIYF. The CDR3 DNA reads TGTGCCAGCAAAGTAACAGGGTCCGGAAACACCATATATTTT.

This CDR3 is CASSLAPGQGARVYGYTF. Written as DNA, the CDR3 is TGCGCCAGCAGCTTGGCACCGGGACAGGGGGCGAGGGTCTATGGCTACACCTTC. The chain joins TRBV5-1 to TRBJ1-2, with 12 bases fitting TRBD1. Germline V gene data show CDR1 as SGHRS and CDR2 as YFSETQ. The CDR3 totals 18 residues. J gave up 4 bases and V 0 bases, and 10 bases lay outside the gene matches.